Presented here are 19 T cell receptor beta chains from one specimen sequenced in a study of CD8+ T cells in alopecia areata. Sorting used CD4, CD8alpha, NKG2D, NKG2ACE and other markers on pooled cutaneous lymph node cells. Sequencing templates came from extracted RNA that was reverse transcribed into cDNA. Only in-frame clones appear in the TCRdb table, and some are missing; sequencing was by immunoSEQ multiplex PCR. The sample presents more than 250,000 clones, none singletons. The sequenced material came from CD4+ T cells sorted from a lymph node. Source of these receptors: a C3H/HeJ mouse with alopecia areata. MHC haplotype of the mouse line: H2-k.

This clone was counted between two and nine times. The gene names here belong to mouse. The read finishes 4 residues shy of the CDR3 end, and the germline J gene is used to complete it. The chain combines TRBV13-2 with TRBJ2-1; the match to TRBD2 covers 8 bases. CDR1 is NNHNN, CDR2 SYGAGS, per germline (reference sequence). This CDR3 region has 15 residues. The trim removed 0 bases at V and 2 bases at J, leaving 1 base unmatched. CDR3 residues: CASGDVWGDYAEQFF. The covered CDR3 bases are TGTGCCAGCGGTGATGTCTGGGGGGACTATGCT.

This clone was counted only a few times. Germline and genes here are mouse. Coverage ceases 4 residues before the CDR3 finishes, and the germline J gene fills in the end. This chain links TRBV19 with TRBJ2-5, with D tentatively TRBD2 (6 bases). This CDR3 contains 15 residues. The V end lost 3 bases, the J end lost 0 bases, and 11 bases lay between the germline ends. CDR1 FNHDT and CDR2 SITEND come from the germline V gene (reference sequence). CDR3 DNA, as far as it was read: TGTGCCAGCAGTAGATTGGGGACTAACCAAGAC. Translation: CASSRLGTNQD. The CDR3 as a whole reads CASSRLGTNQDTQYF.

This clone showed up just a few times. Gene names and germline match the mouse. The CDR3 extends 3 residues past the end of the read, so its final part is completed from the germline J gene. This rearrangement joins TRBV1 to TRBJ1-6; 9 nucleotides line up with TRBD1. TRBJ1-6 is known as an ORF, though its function is uncertain. The CDR3 length is 16 residues. Germline V gives CDR1 NSQYPW, CDR2 LRSPGD (reference sequence). J was trimmed by 1 base and V by 3 bases; bases with no gene match: 1. The CDR3 bases that were read are TGCACCTGCAGTGCGGGGACAGGGTCCTATAATTCGCCC. This gives the protein CTCSAGTGSYNSP. The whole CDR3 protein is CTCSAGTGSYNSPLYF.

This clone was observed a few times. Germline and genes: mouse. The read halts 4 residues ahead of the CDR3 end, with the missing end drawn from the germline J gene. The sample contains more than one DNA sequence encoding this CDR3. The chain recombines TRBV13-1 with TRBJ2-1; 9 positions agree with TRBD1. The length of the CDR3 is 15 residues. The germline gives CDR1 NSHNY, CDR2 SYGAGN. V was pared by 5 bases and J by 0 bases, with 3 bases of the junction left unmatched. CDR3 DNA (partial): TGTGCCAGCAGGACAGGGGGGAATAACTATGCT. This codes for CASRTGGNNYA. In full, the CDR3 is CASRTGGNNYAEQFF.

This clone has just a few counts. Gene names refer to mouse genes. The CDR3 is cut off 4 residues early in the read; its end comes from the germline J gene. The same CDR3 also results from other DNA sequences found in this sample. The genes are TRBV31 and TRBJ2-2, with 7 positions matching TRBD2. Germline assignment: CDR1 GKSSPN and CDR2 SITVG. This CDR3 comprises 13 residues. Losses at the gene ends were 4 bases for V and 1 base for J; bases not matched to a gene: 0. CDR3 bases read: TGTGCCTGGACTGGGGGAAACACCGGG. Translating it yields CAWTGGNTG. The complete CDR3 protein is CAWTGGNTGQLYF.

As for this clone: Genes here carry mouse names. The read terminates 4 residues before the CDR3 end, so the remaining end is supplied by the germline J gene. The V call is TRBV13-2, the J call TRBJ2-3, with D perhaps TRBD1 (5 bases). V gave up 1 base and J gave up 1 base, with 10 bases separating them. Germline CDR1 NNHNN, CDR2 SYGAGS (reference sequence). CDR3 length: 15 amino acids. CDR3 sequence reads: CASGDRGEGAETLYF. The sequenced CDR3 bases are TGTGCCAGCGGTGATAGAGGGGAGGGTGCAGAA.

In the case of this clone: This likely came from a read error, as a far larger clone is one base away. The genes are named according to mouse. The CDR3 end falls 4 residues outside the read, so it is completed with the germline J gene. This specimen includes other DNA sequences encoding the same CDR3. This sequence joins TRBV19 and TRBJ1-2, with TRBD1 matching 8 bases. There are 13 residues in the CDR3. CDR1 and CDR2 (germline): FNHDT, SITEND (reference sequence). V trimming: 5 bases; J trimming: 2 bases; junction bases outside the gene matches: 2. CDR3 protein: CASRRQGNSDYTF. Partial CDR3 DNA: TGTGCCAGCAGGCGACAGGGGAACTCC.

With respect to this clone: The germline and genes are mouse ones. The read falls 4 residues short of the CDR3 end, and the missing part is taken from the germline J gene. In the same sample, other DNA sequences code for this CDR3. The chain couples TRBV13-2 to TRBJ1-1; 11 bases match TRBD1. The CDR3 is made up of 13 amino acids. CDR1 is NNHNN and CDR2 is SYGAGS in the germline V gene (reference sequence). This CDR3 is CASGGTGGTEVFF. The sequenced CDR3 bases are TGTGCCAGCGGGGGGACAGGGGGGACA.

On this clone: Genes here carry mouse names. With the read ending 4 residues before the CDR3 end, the germline J gene is used to fill in that end. J is TRBJ2-5 and V is TRBV19; 9 positions agree with TRBD1. In germline, CDR1 is FNHDT, CDR2 SITEND (reference sequence). The CDR3 runs to 13 residues. The covered CDR3 bases are TGTGCCAGCAAGGACAGGGGTAAAGAC. This translates into CASKDRGKD. The full CDR3 sequence reads CASKDRGKDTQYF.

This clone showed up just a few times. Gene names follow the mouse nomenclature. The sequenced CDR3 bases are TGTGCCAGCAGTGAAGGGGACTGGGAAGAC. Its translation is CASSEGDWED. The complete CDR3 sequence is CASSEGDWEDTQYF. V usage is TRBV13-1 and J usage is TRBJ2-5; 9 bases line up with TRBD2. The CDR3 goes on 4 residues after the read ends, and that part is filled in from the germline J gene. The CDR3 length is 14 residues. Germline V lookup: CDR1 NSHNY, CDR2 SYGAGN.

This clone was counted a few times. The listed genes are named as in mouse. The CDR3 is cut off 4 residues early in the read; its end comes from the germline J gene. The chain couples TRBV19 to TRBJ2-3, with TRBD2 matching 10 bases. Germline trimming cut 5 bases from V and 0 bases from J; bases unmatched to any gene: 3. Germline assignment: CDR1 FNHDT and CDR2 SITEND (reference sequence). The CDR3 runs to 15 residues. CDR3 bases read: TGTGCCAGCAGAGGGACTGGGGATAGTGCAGAA. This translates into CASRGTGDSAE. In full, the CDR3 is CASRGTGDSAETLYF.

This clone was found a few times. Germline and genes here are mouse. The DNA ends 3 residues before the CDR3 does, and the rest of the CDR3 is filled in from the germline J gene. The chain combines TRBV13-3 with TRBJ1-6; 7 bases are shared with TRBD1. TRBJ1-6 is marked as an open reading frame, function uncertain. Germline V gene lookup returns CDR1 NNHDY and CDR2 SYVADS. CDR3 size: 15 residues. Unmatched junction bases numbered 2, after V lost 0 bases and J lost 5 bases. The CDR3 loop is CASSDDGTDNSPLYF. CDR3 bases read: TGTGCCAGCAGTGATGATGGGACAGATAATTCGCCC.

This clone was detected a few times. Germline and genes here are mouse. The CDR3 protein is CTCSADDRGGAETLYF. The part of the CDR3 DNA that was read is TGCACCTGCAGTGCAGACGACAGGGGTGGTGCAGAA. This chain uses TRBV1 with TRBJ2-3; TRBD1 aligns across 8 bases. Coverage ceases 4 residues before the CDR3 finishes, and the germline J gene fills in the end. The CDR3 extends over 16 amino acids. From germline, CDR1 is NSQYPW and CDR2 LRSPGD (reference sequence). V was pared by 0 bases and J by 1 base, with 3 bases of the junction left unmatched.

For this clone: Gene names follow the mouse nomenclature. The read finishes 4 residues shy of the CDR3 end, and the germline J gene is used to complete it. The gene calls are TRBV13-3 and TRBJ2-7; 9 nucleotides align to TRBD2. CDR3 length: 14 amino acids. CDR1 is NNHDY, CDR2 SYVADS, per germline. The chain's CDR3 is CASRPDWGQYEQYF. The CDR3 bases that were read are TGTGCCAGCAGGCCCGACTGGGGGCAATAT.

This clone was recorded a few times. Gene names follow the mouse nomenclature. The read falls 4 residues short of the CDR3 end, and the missing part is taken from the germline J gene. The rearrangement uses TRBV5 and TRBJ2-5; 8 nucleotides agree with TRBD1. The CDR3 spans 15 residues. The germline V gene encodes CDR1 LGHNA and CDR2 YNLKQL (reference sequence). The CDR3 bases that were read are TGTGCCAGCAGCCAAGAAGACAGGGGAGAAGAC. Its protein product is CASSQEDRGED. The complete CDR3 reads CASSQEDRGEDTQYF.

This clone has a handful of counts. Mouse germline and gene names are used. The CDR3 end falls 4 residues outside the read, so it is completed with the germline J gene. The chain couples TRBV1 to TRBJ1-2, with D maybe TRBD1 (5 bases). Germline CDR1 is NSQYPW and CDR2 is LRSPGD (reference sequence). The ends were cut back, 0 bases at V and 3 bases at J, with 11 bases in the middle. CDR3 size: 15 residues. The sequenced CDR3 bases are TGCACCTGCAGTGCAGATGCAGGGCGGGACTCC. Translating gives CTCSADAGRDS. The entire CDR3 protein reads CTCSADAGRDSDYTF. The full variable domain, with the rest looked up from reference TRBV1 and TRBJ1-2, is VTLLEQNPRWRLVPRGQAVNLRCILKNSQYPWMSWYQQDLQKQLQWLFTLRSPGDKEVKSLPGADYLATRVTDTELRLQVANMSQGRTLYCTCSADAGRDSDYTFGSGTRLLVI.

This clone was counted many times. Mouse gene names and germline throughout. The read ends 4 residues before the CDR3 terminus; that terminus is restored from the germline J gene. V gene TRBV17 combines with J gene TRBJ2-2; 10 bases match TRBD1. Unmatched junction bases numbered 9, after V lost 5 bases and J lost 3 bases. CDR3 length: 17 amino acids. Germline lookup yields CDR1 MNHDT and CDR2 YYDKIL. CDR3 DNA, as far as it was read: TGTGCTAGCAGTCCTTTCCGGGACAGGGGAGACACCGGG. This codes for CASSPFRDRGDTG. The full CDR3 sequence reads CASSPFRDRGDTGQLYF.

This clone was observed at least ten times. Mouse germline and gene names are used. The read ends 4 residues shy of where the CDR3 ends; the end is completed using the germline J gene. This sequence joins TRBV17 and TRBJ2-2; D gene unclear. This CDR3 has 16 amino acids. From germline, CDR1 is MNHDT and CDR2 YYDKIL. The germline V and J ends were trimmed by 3 bases and 0 bases, with 11 bases remaining between them. The CDR3 loop is CASSSAAEANTGQLYF. The part of the CDR3 DNA that was read is TGTGCTAGCAGTAGCGCCGCCGAGGCAAACACCGGG.

This clone was seen only a few times. Gene labels here are mouse ones. The read ends 4 residues shy of where the CDR3 ends; the end is completed using the germline J gene. The chain couples TRBV13-1 to TRBJ2-3, with 9 bases lining up with TRBD2. CDR1 and CDR2 from the germline V gene are NSHNY and SYGAGN. There are 15 residues in the CDR3. V was pared by 5 bases and J by 0 bases, with 4 bases of the junction left unmatched. The DNA read from the CDR3 is TGTGCCAGCAGAGAAGACTGGGGGAGTGCAGAA. It specifies CASREDWGSAE. The full CDR3 protein is CASREDWGSAETLYF.